One sample yielded the 26 T cell receptor beta chains listed below, sequenced in a study of blood T cell repertoires in COVID-19 (dated by TCRdb to about 2020). Library method: the immunoSEQ multiplex PCR assay. The table comes from immuneACCESS by way of TCRdb, which keeps in-frame sequences with V and J called. Part of the clones is missing from these tables; in studies checked, under half for an unresolved V gene and the rest for unknown reasons. The sample profile shows 200,000 to 300,000 clones; about 90% of them were found once. The ten most abundant clones make up around 2.9% of the sample. The material sequenced was peripheral blood. The receptors here all came from a woman in her twenties or thirties who had recovered from COVID-19.

The V gene is TRBV7-9, the J gene TRBJ1-4, with D possibly matching TRBD1 (6 bases). The CDR3 consists of 15 residues. In germline, CDR1 is SEHNR, CDR2 FQNEAQ (reference sequence). The germline V and J ends were trimmed by 6 bases and 5 bases, with 16 bases remaining between them. CDR3 DNA sequence: TGTGCCAGCAGTACAGGGCAGGGCCAAAATGAAAAACTGTTTTTT. Protein product: CASSTGQGQNEKLFF.

V is TRBV7-9 and J is TRBJ1-2; D is unclear. Germline-derived CDR1 and CDR2 are SEHNR and FQNEAQ (reference sequence). The CDR3 runs 12 residues. V lost 1 base and J 7 bases, leaving 7 bases between the germline ends. The CDR3 sequence is CASSLETSGYTF. In DNA, the CDR3 is TGTGCCAGCAGCTTAGAAACTAGTGGCTACACCTTC.

This chain joins TRBV9 and TRBJ2-2; TRBD1 is a possible D gene (6 bases). Trimming shortened V by 4 bases and J by 5 bases, and 15 bases separated the two germline ends. The germline V gene encodes CDR1 SGDLS and CDR2 YYNGEE. This CDR3 is 15 amino acids long. CDR3 amino acids: CASSSSGTPTGELFF. As DNA, the CDR3 is TGTGCCAGCAGCTCATCCGGGACACCAACCGGGGAGCTGTTTTTT.

The chain recombines TRBV9 with TRBJ1-5, with D possibly matching TRBD1 (6 bases). The CDR3 totals 15 residues. Between the trimmed V and J ends, which lost 1 base and 3 bases, there was a span of 11 bases. Germline V gives CDR1 SGDLS, CDR2 YYNGEE. CDR3 amino acids: CASSVSGQPNQPQHF. The CDR3 DNA sequence: TGTGCCAGCAGCGTAAGTGGACAGCCCAATCAGCCCCAGCATTTT.

The rearrangement uses TRBV27 and TRBJ1-1, with a possible D match to TRBD1 (6 bases). The V and J ends lost 3 bases and 4 bases respectively, with 9 bases between them. Germline V lookup: CDR1 MNHEY, CDR2 SMNVEV (reference sequence). This CDR3 spans 13 amino acids. CDR3 nucleotides: TGTGCCAGCAGTTTCGGGGGGCTCACTGAAGCTTTCTTT. It yields the protein CASSFGGLTEAFF.

The chain carries TRBV2 and TRBJ2-5; D might be TRBD2 (6 bases). The ends were cut back, 10 bases at V and 0 bases at J, with 12 bases in the middle. Germline CDR1 reads SNHLY; CDR2 reads FYNNEI. The CDR3 has 13 amino acids. The CDR3 region is CATKGRYQETQYF. The CDR3 DNA is TGTGCCACCAAAGGGAGGTACCAAGAGACCCAGTACTTC.

The chain combines TRBV28 with TRBJ2-7; 8 bases map to TRBD1. Germline CDR1 and CDR2: MDHEN and SYDVKM. The CDR3 sequence is 17 residues long. V shed 2 bases and J 3 bases; nucleotides not matched to a gene: 12. CDR3: CASSLARLGQVGYEQYF. The CDR3 coding sequence is TGTGCCAGCAGTTTAGCGCGTTTGGGACAGGTAGGCTACGAGCAGTACTTC. The full variable domain, in which reference TRBV28 and TRBJ2-7 provide the parts outside the CDR3, is DVKVTQSSRYLVKRTGEKVFLECVQDMDHENMFWYRQDPGLGLRLIYFSYDVKMKEKGDIPEGYSVSREKKERFSLILESASTNQTSMYLCASSLARLGQVGYEQYFGPGTRLTVT.

This clone was found once. The gene calls are TRBV7-2 and TRBJ2-5; possible D gene TRBD2, 6 bases. This CDR3 has 13 amino acids. CDR1 and CDR2 from the germline V gene are SGHTA and FQGNSA. V shed 0 bases and J shed 4 bases, with 6 bases lying between them. Here the CDR3 reads CASSLASGETQYF. The CDR3 nucleotides are TGTGCCAGCAGCTTAGCTAGCGGAGAGACCCAGTACTTC.

The genes are TRBV28 and TRBJ1-2; 9 bases map to TRBD1. Germline V lookup: CDR1 MDHEN, CDR2 SYDVKM. The V gene end was trimmed by 7 bases and the J gene end by 5 bases; junction bases not matched to a gene: 14. The CDR3 loop spans 16 amino acids. CDR3 nucleotides: TGTGCCAGCACCCTACTGGGACAGGGAACCGTGTATGGCTACACCTTC. Its translation: CASTLLGQGTVYGYTF.

The chain employs TRBV7-3 and TRBJ2-5; the D gene is possibly TRBD2 (6 bases). V lost 4 bases to trimming and J lost 5 bases, with 11 bases between them. CDR1 SGHTA and CDR2 FQGTGA come from the germline V gene. CDR3 size: 13 residues. CDR3 residues: CASSWDAGETQYF. The CDR3 bases are TGTGCCAGCAGCTGGGACGCGGGGGAGACCCAGTACTTC.

This clone was seen only a few times. V gene TRBV19 combines with J gene TRBJ1-2; a weak D match, TRBD1 (5 bases). The V gene's germline CDR1 is LNHDA and CDR2 SQIVND (reference sequence). V dropped 3 bases and J dropped 4 bases, with 18 bases sitting between them. The CDR3 runs to 16 residues. The CDR3 reads CASSIWVPGKGYGYTF. The CDR3 DNA sequence: TGTGCCAGTAGTATCTGGGTCCCAGGGAAAGGCTATGGCTACACCTTC.

V and J are TRBV2 and TRBJ2-7, with TRBD2 matching over 14 bases. The germline V gene encodes CDR1 SNHLY and CDR2 FYNNEI. V gave up 6 bases and J gave up 0 bases; unmatched junction bases: 4. The CDR3 has 16 residues. Here the CDR3 DNA reads TGTGCCAGCAGCCTGGGACTAGCGGGGGCCTCCTACGAGCAGTACTTC. It translates to CASSLGLAGASYEQYF.

The rearrangement joins TRBV6-2 or TRBV6-3 to TRBJ1-1; D possibly corresponds to TRBD1 (5 bases). Per germline, CDR1 MNHEY and CDR2 SVGEGT. Trimming removed 5 bases at V and 7 bases at J, with 11 bases between. The CDR3 has 12 amino acids. In nucleotides, the CDR3 is TGTGCCAGCAGTAACCCAGGGAATGAAGCTTTCTTT. Translating it yields CASSNPGNEAFF.

The gene calls are TRBV6-4 and TRBJ1-5, with 7 bases aligning to TRBD1. V dropped 6 bases and J dropped 5; count of bases not matched to a gene: 7. Germline-derived CDR1 and CDR2 are MRHNA and SNTAGT. The CDR3 totals 14 residues. CDR3 sequence: CASRGTARDQPQHF. CDR3 DNA sequence: TGTGCCAGCAGGGGGACAGCGAGAGATCAGCCCCAGCATTTT.

The rearrangement joins TRBV27 to TRBJ2-1; the D is unclear. V lost 4 bases and J 3 bases, leaving 13 bases between the germline ends. CDR1 and CDR2 from the germline V gene are MNHEY and SMNVEV (reference sequence). CDR3 length equals 15 residues. Written as DNA, the CDR3 is TGTGCCAGCAGTTGGGTTGGAGACTTCTACAATGAGCAGTTCTTC. It translates to CASSWVGDFYNEQFF.

With regard to this clone: The junction differs from germline at one of its ends, possibly a read error. The chain combines TRBV30 with TRBJ1-1, with a weak D call TRBD1 (6 bases). The CDR3 has 16 amino acids. Germline V gene lookup returns CDR1 GTSNPN and CDR2 SVGIG (reference sequence). As DNA, the CDR3 is TGTGCCTGGAGTGTGGTGTACGGGGGGCTGAAGACTGAAGCTTTCTTT. Translation gives CAWSVVYGGLKTEAFF.

This sequence joins TRBV13 and TRBJ2-1; TRBD2 is a possible D gene (5 bases). The germline V and J ends were trimmed by 4 bases and 3 bases, with 7 bases remaining between them. The CDR3 spans 13 residues. Germline V gene lookup returns CDR1 PRHDT and CDR2 FYEKMQ (reference sequence). The CDR3, as DNA: TGTGCCAGCAGCTACCGGGGCTACAATGAGCAGTTCTTC. This gives the protein CASSYRGYNEQFF.

The chain employs TRBV7-2 and TRBJ2-2; no clear D. V was clipped by 1 base and J by 8 bases, with 8 bases between them. Germline-derived CDR1 and CDR2 are SGHTA and FQGNSA. CDR3 length: 13 amino acids. The chain's CDR3 is CASSLGYAGELFF. The DNA of the CDR3 is TGTGCCAGCAGCTTAGGGTACGCGGGGGAGCTGTTTTTT.

This clone showed up just once. The J gene is TRBJ2-1, the V gene TRBV7-2; 7 nucleotides match TRBD2. The CDR3 spans 14 residues. Germline CDR1 is SGHTA and CDR2 is FQGNSA. The V gene end was trimmed by 1 base and the J gene end by 8 bases; junction bases not matched to a gene: 5. CDR3: CASSLVSRGDEQFF. As DNA, the CDR3 is TGTGCCAGCAGCTTAGTCTCCCGGGGGGATGAGCAGTTCTTC.

The chain joins TRBV7-2 to TRBJ1-6; 10 nucleotides line up with TRBD1. V shed 5 bases and J 9 bases; nucleotides not matched to a gene: 7. The CDR3 is made up of 15 amino acids. CDR1 and CDR2 from the germline V gene are SGHTA and FQGNSA. The CDR3 here is CASSPRGQGGSPLHF. The CDR3 DNA sequence: TGTGCCAGCAGCCCCCGAGGACAGGGGGGTTCACCCCTCCACTTT.

This clone is a singleton in its sample. The chain is built from TRBV9 and TRBJ2-3; TRBD1 is a possible D gene (5 bases). The CDR3 runs 14 residues. The germline V and J ends were trimmed by 2 bases and 2 bases, with 9 bases remaining between them. Germline lookup yields CDR1 SGDLS and CDR2 YYNGEE. The chain's CDR3 is CASSVSRATDTQYF. The CDR3 DNA is TGTGCCAGCAGCGTCTCCAGGGCCACAGATACGCAGTATTTT.

The CDR3 nucleotides are TGTGCCAGCTCCCGAGAACTTCCGGGGACCGGGGAGCTGTTTTTT. It codes for CASSRELPGTGELFF. The V call is TRBV18, the J call TRBJ2-2, with D possibly matching TRBD2 (5 bases). The V gene lost 6 bases and the J gene lost 5 bases, with 16 bases spanning the gap. The CDR3 has 15 amino acids. The germline V gene has CDR1 KGHSH and CDR2 LQKENI.

The chain uses TRBV30 and TRBJ2-7, with D possibly matching TRBD1 (6 bases). The CDR3 is 13 amino acids. In germline, CDR1 is GTSNPN, CDR2 SVGIG (reference sequence). V was trimmed by 2 bases and J by 4 bases, leaving 12 bases between them. The CDR3 region is CAWSPGHQYEQYF. The CDR3 DNA reads TGTGCCTGGAGTCCGGGACACCAATACGAGCAGTACTTC.

This chain joins TRBV28 and TRBJ2-5; 7 bases align to TRBD2. Trimming cost V 5 bases and J 5 bases; bases outside gene matches: 11. Germline V gene sequence: CDR1 MDHEN, CDR2 SYDVKM. The length of the CDR3 is 15 residues. The chain's CDR3 is CASSGTDTGGETQYF. The CDR3 DNA is TGTGCCAGCAGTGGGACGGACACCGGGGGGGAGACCCAGTACTTC.

Only one count was recorded for this clone. The chain uses TRBV5-1 and TRBJ2-3; 7 nucleotides agree with TRBD2. The germline CDR1 and CDR2 sequences are SGHRS and YFSETQ. The CDR3 spans 14 residues. Germline trimming cut 3 bases from V and 3 bases from J; bases unmatched to any gene: 4. This CDR3 reads CASSSWGGTDTQYF. The DNA of the CDR3 is TGCGCCAGCAGCTCCTGGGGGGGGACAGATACGCAGTATTTT. Filled out from reference TRBV5-1 and TRBJ2-3, the complete variable domain reads KAGVTQTPRYLIKTRGQQVTLSCSPISGHRSVSWYQQTPGQGLQFLFEYFSETQRNKGNFPGRFSGRQFSNSRSEMNVSTLELGDSALYLCASSSWGGTDTQYFGPGTRLTVL.

J is TRBJ1-2 and V is TRBV30; TRBD1 matches 7 bases. V lost 5 bases and J lost 8; bases outside the gene matches: 8. The CDR3 is 12 residues long. The germline V gene encodes CDR1 GTSNPN and CDR2 SVGIG (reference sequence). CDR3 sequence reads: CAWERDRGGYTF. The CDR3 nucleotides read TGTGCCTGGGAACGGGACAGAGGCGGCTACACCTTC.